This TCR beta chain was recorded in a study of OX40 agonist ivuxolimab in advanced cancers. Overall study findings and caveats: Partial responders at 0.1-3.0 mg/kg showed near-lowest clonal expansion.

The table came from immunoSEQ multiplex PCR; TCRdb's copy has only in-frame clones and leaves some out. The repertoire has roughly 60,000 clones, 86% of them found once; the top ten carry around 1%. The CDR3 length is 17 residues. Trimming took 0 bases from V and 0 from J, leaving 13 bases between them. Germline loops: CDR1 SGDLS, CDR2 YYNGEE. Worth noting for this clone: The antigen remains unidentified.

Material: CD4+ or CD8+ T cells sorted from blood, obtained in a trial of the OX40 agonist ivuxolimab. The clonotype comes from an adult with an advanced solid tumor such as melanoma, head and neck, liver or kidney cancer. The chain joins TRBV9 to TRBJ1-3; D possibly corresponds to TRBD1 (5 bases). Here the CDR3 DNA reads TGTGCCAGCAGCGTAGAAGGGGACCGCCGCTCTGGAAACACCATATATTTT. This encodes CASSVEGDRRSGNTIYF.